The next 9 T cell receptor beta chains were all read from a single sample in a study of T cell responses to AZD1222 COVID-19 vaccine. Some clones are missing from TCRdb's copy, which holds only in-frame ones; the method was immunoSEQ multiplex PCR. In the table there are about 110,000 clones, over 90% of which are singletons. The sample consisted of peripheral blood, taken 28 days after the second AZD1222 dose. These TCRs come from an adult who received the AZD1222 COVID-19 vaccine.

This clone has only one observation. The rearrangement uses TRBV7-9 and TRBJ2-3; 11 bases line up with TRBD1. The CDR3 has 17 residues. Germline assignment: CDR1 SEHNR and CDR2 FQNEAQ (reference sequence). With V trimmed by 5 bases and J by 4 bases, 11 bases remained unmatched. The chain's CDR3 is CASSQGQGEQGPDTQYF. CDR3 in DNA: TGTGCCAGCAGCCAGGGACAGGGGGAACAAGGCCCAGATACGCAGTATTTT.

This clone is a singleton in its sample. The V gene is TRBV3-1 (or the pseudogene TRBV3-2), the J gene TRBJ2-1; possibly TRBD2 for D (6 bases). Germline CDR1 is LGHDT and CDR2 is YNNKEL (reference sequence). The CDR3 length is 16 residues. Trimming stripped 3 bases from V and 0 bases from J, with 12 bases between. The CDR3 protein is CASSQAGTLSYNEQFF. The CDR3 DNA sequence: TGTGCCAGCAGCCAGGCCGGGACTCTCTCCTACAATGAGCAGTTCTTC.

The chain couples TRBV23-1 to TRBJ2-7; the D gene is possibly TRBD2 (6 bases). TRBV23-1 is annotated as an ORF whose role is uncertain. V lost 1 base and J lost 7, with 14 bases in between. The CDR3 loop spans 14 amino acids. The CDR3 region is CASSQFGGSGEQYF. Here the CDR3 DNA reads TGCGCCAGCAGTCAATTCGGGGGTTCAGGGGAGCAGTACTTC.

In the case of this clone: Mismatch with germline at one junction end may stem from a read error. DNA for the CDR3: TGTGCCATCCGGACTAGCGCCGGATACTATGCCTTC. Translation gives CAIRTSAGYYAF. The chain is built from TRBV15 and TRBJ2-7, with 9 bases fitting TRBD2. The CDR3 has 12 amino acids. Germline V gives CDR1 LNHNV, CDR2 YYDKDF (reference sequence).

The rearrangement links TRBV5-5 to TRBJ1-6; tentatively, D is TRBD1 (6 bases). V shed 1 base and J shed 4 bases, with 18 bases lying between them. In germline, CDR1 is SGHKS, CDR2 YYEKEE (reference sequence). This CDR3 is 18 amino acids long. The DNA of the CDR3 is TGTGCCAGCAGCTTGTGGGGGCCGGGGCAGGCTTATAATTCACCCCTCCACTTT. Its protein is CASSLWGPGQAYNSPLHF.

This rearrangement joins TRBV6-4 to TRBJ1-3, with D possibly matching TRBD1 (6 bases). V shed 9 bases and J shed 3 bases, with 15 bases lying between them. Germline values: CDR1 MRHNA, CDR2 SNTAGT. This CDR3 has 14 amino acids. The CDR3 DNA reads as TGTGCCAGAGTTACAGGGTCTGGTGGAAACACCATATATTTT. Its translation: CARVTGSGGNTIYF.

This chain links TRBV19 with TRBJ1-6; 9 bases map to TRBD1. The V and J ends lost 3 bases and 7 bases, in that order; junction bases with no gene match: 1. CDR1 LNHDA and CDR2 SQIVND come from the germline V gene (reference sequence). The CDR3 runs to 14 residues. CDR3 sequence (DNA): TGTGCCAGTAGTATCGACAGGGGGAATTCACCCCTCCACTTT. Amino acids: CASSIDRGNSPLHF.

The CDR3 region is CASSSVPTEAFF. The CDR3 coding sequence is TGTGCCAGCAGTTCGGTTCCCACTGAAGCTTTCTTT. The J gene is TRBJ1-1, the V gene TRBV7-9, with D hard to call. Per germline, CDR1 SEHNR and CDR2 FQNEAQ (reference sequence). V lost 6 bases, J lost 4 bases, and 9 bases lay in between. This CDR3 has 12 amino acids.

V usage is TRBV27 and J usage is TRBJ1-4; D is unresolved. Germline V CDR1 and CDR2: MNHEY, SMNVEV (reference sequence). Trimming took off 6 bases at V and 0 bases at J, with 11 bases between the two ends. The CDR3 totals 15 residues. The CDR3 protein is CASRKGNSTNEKLFF. The CDR3 DNA follows: TGTGCCAGCAGGAAAGGGAATTCAACTAATGAAAAACTGTTTTTT.